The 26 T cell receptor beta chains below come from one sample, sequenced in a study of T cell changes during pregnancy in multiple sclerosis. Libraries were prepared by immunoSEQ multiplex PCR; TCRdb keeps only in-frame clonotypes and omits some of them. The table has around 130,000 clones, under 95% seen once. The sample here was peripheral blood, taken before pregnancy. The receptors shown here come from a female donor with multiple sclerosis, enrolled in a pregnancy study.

CDR3: CASSLLSGEPNEQFF. CDR3 bases: TGTGCCAGCAGCCTACTTTCCGGGGAGCCCAATGAGCAGTTCTTC. This sequence joins TRBV11-2 and TRBJ2-1; TRBD2 might be the D (5 bases). Germline CDR1 reads SGHAT; CDR2 reads FQNNGV. The V and J ends lost 5 bases and 6 bases respectively, with 17 bases between them. The CDR3 totals 15 residues.

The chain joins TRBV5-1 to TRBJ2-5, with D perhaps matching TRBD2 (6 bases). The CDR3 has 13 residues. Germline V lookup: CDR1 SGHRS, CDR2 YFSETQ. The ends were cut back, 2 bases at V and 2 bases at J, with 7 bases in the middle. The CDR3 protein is CASSFGGQETQYF. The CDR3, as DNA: TGCGCCAGCAGCTTTGGGGGGCAAGAGACCCAGTACTTC.

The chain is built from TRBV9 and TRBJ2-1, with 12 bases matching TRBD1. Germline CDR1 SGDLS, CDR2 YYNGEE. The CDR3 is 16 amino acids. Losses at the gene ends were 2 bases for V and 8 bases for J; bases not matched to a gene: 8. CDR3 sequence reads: CASSVEGQGAGDEQFF. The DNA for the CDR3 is TGTGCCAGCAGCGTGGAGGGACAGGGGGCTGGAGATGAGCAGTTCTTC. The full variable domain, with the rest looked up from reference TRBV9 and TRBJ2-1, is DSGVTQTPKHLITATGQRVTLRCSPRSGDLSVYWYQQSLDQGLQFLIQYYNGEERAKGNILERFSAQQFPDLHSELNLSSLELGDSALYFCASSVEGQGAGDEQFFGPGTRLTVL.

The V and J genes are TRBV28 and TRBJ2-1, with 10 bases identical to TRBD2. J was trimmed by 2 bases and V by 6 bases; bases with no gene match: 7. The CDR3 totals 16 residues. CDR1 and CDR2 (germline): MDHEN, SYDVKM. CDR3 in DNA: TGTGCCAGCAGACTTCTAGCGGGAGCCCCCTACAATGAGCAGTTCTTC. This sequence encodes CASRLLAGAPYNEQFF.

Here the CDR3 DNA reads TGTGCCAGCACCTTCCACCCACAGGCTAACACAGATACGCAGTATTTT. It specifies CASTFHPQANTDTQYF. The rearrangement joins TRBV5-6 to TRBJ2-3, with D possibly being TRBD1 (5 bases). The CDR3 spans 16 residues. With 6 bases removed from V and 2 bases from J, the gap between germline ends came to 19 bases. Germline V CDR1 and CDR2: SGHDT, YYEEEE.

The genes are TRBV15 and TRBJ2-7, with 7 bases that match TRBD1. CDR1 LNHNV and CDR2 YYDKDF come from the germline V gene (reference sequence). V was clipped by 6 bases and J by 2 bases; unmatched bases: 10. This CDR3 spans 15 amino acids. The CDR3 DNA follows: TGTGCCACCAGTCCAGTCGGGACAGCTCCCTACGAGCAGTACTTC. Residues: CATSPVGTAPYEQYF.

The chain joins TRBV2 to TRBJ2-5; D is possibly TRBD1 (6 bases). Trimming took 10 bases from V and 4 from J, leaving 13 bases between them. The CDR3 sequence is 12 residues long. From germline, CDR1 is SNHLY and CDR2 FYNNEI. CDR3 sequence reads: CATRQDPETQYF. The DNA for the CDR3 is TGTGCCACCAGACAGGATCCAGAGACCCAGTACTTC.

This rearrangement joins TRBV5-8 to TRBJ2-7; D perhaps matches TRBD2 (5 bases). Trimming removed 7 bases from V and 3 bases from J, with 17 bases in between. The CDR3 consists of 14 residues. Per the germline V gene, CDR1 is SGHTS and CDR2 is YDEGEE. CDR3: CASVKGANYYEQYF. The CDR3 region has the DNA TGTGCCAGCGTTAAGGGAGCGAATTACTACGAGCAGTACTTC.

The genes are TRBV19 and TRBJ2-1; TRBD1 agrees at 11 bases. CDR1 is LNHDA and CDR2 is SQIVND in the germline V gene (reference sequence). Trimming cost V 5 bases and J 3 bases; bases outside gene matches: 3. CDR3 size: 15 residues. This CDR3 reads CASSVGTGGYNEQFF. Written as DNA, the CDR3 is TGTGCCAGTAGTGTCGGGACAGGGGGCTACAATGAGCAGTTCTTC.

CDR3 coding DNA: TGTGCCAGCAGTTTTTACGGGAGGGGCACCGGGGAGCTGTTTTTT. Translated: CASSFYGRGTGELFF. The rearrangement joins TRBV28 to TRBJ2-2, with 8 bases identical to TRBD2. This CDR3 is 15 amino acids long. The germline V gene has CDR1 MDHEN and CDR2 SYDVKM. V was clipped by 3 bases and J by 4 bases; unmatched bases: 4.

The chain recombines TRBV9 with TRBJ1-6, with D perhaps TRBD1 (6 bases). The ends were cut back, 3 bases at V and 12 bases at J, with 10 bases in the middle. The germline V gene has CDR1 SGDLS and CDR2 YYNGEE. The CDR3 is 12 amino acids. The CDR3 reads CASSAGGGPLHF. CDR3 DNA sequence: TGTGCCAGCAGCGCGGGGGGCGGACCCCTCCACTTT.

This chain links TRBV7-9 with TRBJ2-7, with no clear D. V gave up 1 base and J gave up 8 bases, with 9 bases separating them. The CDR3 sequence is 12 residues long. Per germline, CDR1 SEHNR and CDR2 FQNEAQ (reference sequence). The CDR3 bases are TGTGCCAGCAGCTTAGACGGTCTTCAGCAGTACTTC. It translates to CASSLDGLQQYF.

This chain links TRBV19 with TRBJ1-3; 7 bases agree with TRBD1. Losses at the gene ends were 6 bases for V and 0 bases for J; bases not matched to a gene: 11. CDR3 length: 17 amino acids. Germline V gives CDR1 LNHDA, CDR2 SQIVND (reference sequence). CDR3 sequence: CASSFSGQPSSGNTIYF. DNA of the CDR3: TGTGCCAGTAGCTTCTCGGGACAGCCGTCCTCTGGAAACACCATATATTTT.

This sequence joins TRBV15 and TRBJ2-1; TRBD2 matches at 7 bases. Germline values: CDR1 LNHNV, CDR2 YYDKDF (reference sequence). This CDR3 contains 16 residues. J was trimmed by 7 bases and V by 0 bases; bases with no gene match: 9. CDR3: CATSREPAGTWNEQFF. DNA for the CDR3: TGTGCCACCAGCAGAGAACCAGCGGGAACGTGGAATGAGCAGTTCTTC.

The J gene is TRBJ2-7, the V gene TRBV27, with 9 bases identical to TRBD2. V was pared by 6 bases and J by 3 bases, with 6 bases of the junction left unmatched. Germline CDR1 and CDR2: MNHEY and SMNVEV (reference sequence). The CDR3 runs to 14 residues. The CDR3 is CASRSTSGHYEQYF. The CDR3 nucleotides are TGTGCCAGCAGGTCGACTAGCGGACACTACGAGCAGTACTTC.

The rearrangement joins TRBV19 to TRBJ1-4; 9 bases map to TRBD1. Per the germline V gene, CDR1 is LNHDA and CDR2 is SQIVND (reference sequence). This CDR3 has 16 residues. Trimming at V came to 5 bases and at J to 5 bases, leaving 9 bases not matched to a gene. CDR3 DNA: TGTGCCAGTAGTCCCGGAACCGGACAGGGGAATGAAAAACTGTTTTTT. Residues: CASSPGTGQGNEKLFF.

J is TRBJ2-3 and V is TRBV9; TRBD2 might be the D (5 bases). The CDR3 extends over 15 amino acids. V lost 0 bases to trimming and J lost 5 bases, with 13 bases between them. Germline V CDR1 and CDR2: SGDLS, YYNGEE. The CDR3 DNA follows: TGTGCCAGCAGCGTAGGAGGAGGCTTTAGAGATACGCAGTATTTT. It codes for CASSVGGGFRDTQYF.

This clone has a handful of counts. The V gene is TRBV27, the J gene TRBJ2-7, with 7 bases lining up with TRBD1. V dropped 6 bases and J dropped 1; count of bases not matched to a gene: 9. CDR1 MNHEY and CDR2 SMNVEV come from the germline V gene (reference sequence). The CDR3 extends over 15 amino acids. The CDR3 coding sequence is TGTGCCAGCAGGCTTACCGGGACAGCTTCCTACGAGCAGTACTTC. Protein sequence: CASRLTGTASYEQYF.

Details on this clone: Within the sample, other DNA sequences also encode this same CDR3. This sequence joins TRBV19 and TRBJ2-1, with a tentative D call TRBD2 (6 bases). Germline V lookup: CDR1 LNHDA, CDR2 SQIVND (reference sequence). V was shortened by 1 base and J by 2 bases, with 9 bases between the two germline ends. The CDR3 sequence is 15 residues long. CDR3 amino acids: CASSIGLATYNEQFF. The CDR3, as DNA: TGTGCCAGTAGTATAGGCCTAGCGACCTACAATGAGCAGTTCTTC.

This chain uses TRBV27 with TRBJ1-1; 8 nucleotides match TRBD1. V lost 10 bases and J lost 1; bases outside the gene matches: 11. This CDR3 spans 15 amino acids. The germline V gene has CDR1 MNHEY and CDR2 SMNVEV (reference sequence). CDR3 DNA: TGTGCCACGCAACCACAGGGGGTAACGAACACTGAAGCTTTCTTT. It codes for CATQPQGVTNTEAFF.

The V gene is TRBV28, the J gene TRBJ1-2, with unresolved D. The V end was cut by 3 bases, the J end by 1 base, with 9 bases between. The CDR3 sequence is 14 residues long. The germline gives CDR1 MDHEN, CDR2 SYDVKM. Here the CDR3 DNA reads TGTGCCAGCAGTTTGGGCCACAGTAACTATGGCTACACCTTC. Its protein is CASSLGHSNYGYTF.

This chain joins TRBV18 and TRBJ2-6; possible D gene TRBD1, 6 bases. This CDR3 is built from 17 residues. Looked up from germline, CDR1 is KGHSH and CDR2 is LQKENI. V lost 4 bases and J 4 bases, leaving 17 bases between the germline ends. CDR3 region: CASSLKQGPGGANVLTF. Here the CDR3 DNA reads TGTGCCAGCTCACTAAAACAGGGACCGGGAGGGGCCAACGTCCTGACTTTC. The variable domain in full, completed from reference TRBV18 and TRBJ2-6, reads NAGVMQNPRHLVRRRGQEARLRCSPMKGHSHVYWYRQLPEEGLKFMVYLQKENIIDESGMPKERFSAEFPKEGPSILRIQQVVRGDSAAYFCASSLKQGPGGANVLTFGAGSRLTVL.

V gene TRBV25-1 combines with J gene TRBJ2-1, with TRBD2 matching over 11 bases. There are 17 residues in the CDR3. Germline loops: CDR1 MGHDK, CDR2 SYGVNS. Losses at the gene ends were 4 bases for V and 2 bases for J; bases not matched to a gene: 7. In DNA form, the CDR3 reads TGTGCCAGCAGTGCTGACTTGACTAGCGGGACCTACAATGAGCAGTTCTTC. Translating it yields CASSADLTSGTYNEQFF.

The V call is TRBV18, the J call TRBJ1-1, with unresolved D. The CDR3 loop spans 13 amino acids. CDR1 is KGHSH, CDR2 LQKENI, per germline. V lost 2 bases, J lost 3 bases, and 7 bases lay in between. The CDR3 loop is CASSPTRDTEAFF. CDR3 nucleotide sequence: TGTGCCAGCTCACCAACCCGGGACACTGAAGCTTTCTTT.

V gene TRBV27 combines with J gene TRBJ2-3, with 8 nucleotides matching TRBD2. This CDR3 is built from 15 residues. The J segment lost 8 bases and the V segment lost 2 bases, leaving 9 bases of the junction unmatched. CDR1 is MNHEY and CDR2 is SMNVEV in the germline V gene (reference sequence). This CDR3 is CASSLTSGGVTTQYF. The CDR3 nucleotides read TGTGCCAGCAGTTTAACCAGCGGGGGAGTAACTACGCAGTATTTT.

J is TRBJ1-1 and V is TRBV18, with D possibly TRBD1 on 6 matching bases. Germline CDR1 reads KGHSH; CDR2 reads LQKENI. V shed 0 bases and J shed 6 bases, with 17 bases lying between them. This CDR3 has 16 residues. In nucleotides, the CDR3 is TGTGCCAGCTCACCACCACGGCGGGGGGCGTGGGCTGAAGCTTTCTTT. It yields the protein CASSPPRRGAWAEAFF.